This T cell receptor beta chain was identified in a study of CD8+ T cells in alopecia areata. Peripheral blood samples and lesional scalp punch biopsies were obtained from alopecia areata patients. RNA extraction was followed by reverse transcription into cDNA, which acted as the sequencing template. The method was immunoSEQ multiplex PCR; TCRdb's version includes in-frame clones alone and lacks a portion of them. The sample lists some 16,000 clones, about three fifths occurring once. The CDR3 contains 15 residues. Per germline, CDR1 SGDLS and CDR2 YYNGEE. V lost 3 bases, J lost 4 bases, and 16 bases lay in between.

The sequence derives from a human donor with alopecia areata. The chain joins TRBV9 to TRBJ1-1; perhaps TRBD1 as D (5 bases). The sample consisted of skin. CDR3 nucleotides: TGTGCCAGCAGCGCCAGCCTTAGGCAGGGCACTGAAGCTTTCTTT. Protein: CASSASLRQGTEAFF.